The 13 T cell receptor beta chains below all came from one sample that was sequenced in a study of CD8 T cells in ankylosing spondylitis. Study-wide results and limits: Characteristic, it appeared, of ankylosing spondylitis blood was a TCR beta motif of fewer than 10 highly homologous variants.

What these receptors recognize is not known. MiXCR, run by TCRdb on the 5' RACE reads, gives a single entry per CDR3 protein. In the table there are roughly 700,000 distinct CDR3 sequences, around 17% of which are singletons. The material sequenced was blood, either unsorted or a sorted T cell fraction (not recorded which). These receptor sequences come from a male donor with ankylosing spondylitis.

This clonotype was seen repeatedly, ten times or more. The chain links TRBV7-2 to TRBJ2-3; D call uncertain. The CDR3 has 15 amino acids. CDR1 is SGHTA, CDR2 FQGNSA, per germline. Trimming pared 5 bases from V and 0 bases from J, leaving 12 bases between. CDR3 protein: CASSRISTSTDTQYF. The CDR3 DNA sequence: TGTGCCAGCAGCCGAATTTCTACTAGCACAGATACGCAGTATTTT.

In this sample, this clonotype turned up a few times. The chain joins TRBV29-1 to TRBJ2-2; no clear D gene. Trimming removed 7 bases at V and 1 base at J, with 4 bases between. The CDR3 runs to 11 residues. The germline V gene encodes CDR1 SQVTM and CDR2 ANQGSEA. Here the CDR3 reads CSAQNTGELFF. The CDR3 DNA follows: TGCAGCGCCCAGAACACCGGGGAGCTGTTTTTT.

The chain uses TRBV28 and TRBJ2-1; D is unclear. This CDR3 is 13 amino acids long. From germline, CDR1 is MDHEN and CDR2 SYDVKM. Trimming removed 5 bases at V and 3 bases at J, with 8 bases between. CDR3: CASSRLIYNEQFF. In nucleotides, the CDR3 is TGTGCCAGCAGTCGGCTAATCTACAATGAGCAGTTCTTC. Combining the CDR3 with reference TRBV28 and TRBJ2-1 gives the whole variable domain DVKVTQSSRYLVKRTGEKVFLECVQDMDHENMFWYRQDPGLGLRLIYFSYDVKMKEKGDIPEGYSVSREKKERFSLILESASTNQTSMYLCASSRLIYNEQFFGPGTRLTVL.

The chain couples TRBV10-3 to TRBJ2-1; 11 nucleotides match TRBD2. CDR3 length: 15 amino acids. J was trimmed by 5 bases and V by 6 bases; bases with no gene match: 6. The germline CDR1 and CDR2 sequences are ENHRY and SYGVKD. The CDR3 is CAIRGTSGDNNEQFF. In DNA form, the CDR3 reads TGTGCCATCAGAGGGACTAGCGGAGACAACAATGAGCAGTTCTTC.

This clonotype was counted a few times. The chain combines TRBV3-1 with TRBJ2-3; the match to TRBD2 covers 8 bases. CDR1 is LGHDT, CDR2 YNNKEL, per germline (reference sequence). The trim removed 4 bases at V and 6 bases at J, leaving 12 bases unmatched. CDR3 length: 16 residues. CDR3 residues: CASSPRPLGGGDTQYF. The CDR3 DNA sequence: TGTGCCAGCAGCCCGAGGCCACTCGGGGGGGGGGATACGCAGTATTTT.

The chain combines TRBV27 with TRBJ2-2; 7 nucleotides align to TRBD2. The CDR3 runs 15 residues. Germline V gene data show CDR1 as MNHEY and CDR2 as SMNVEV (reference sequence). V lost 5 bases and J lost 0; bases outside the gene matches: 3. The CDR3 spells CASSAGDTNTGELFF. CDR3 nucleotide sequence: TGTGCCAGCAGTGCGGGGGATACGAACACCGGGGAGCTGTTTTTT.

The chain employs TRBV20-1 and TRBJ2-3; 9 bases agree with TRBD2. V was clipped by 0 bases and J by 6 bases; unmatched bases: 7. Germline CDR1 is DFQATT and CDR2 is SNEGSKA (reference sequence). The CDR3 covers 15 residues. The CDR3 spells CSARDSGGLSDTQYF. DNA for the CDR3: TGCAGTGCTAGAGATAGCGGGGGACTCTCGGATACGCAGTATTTT.

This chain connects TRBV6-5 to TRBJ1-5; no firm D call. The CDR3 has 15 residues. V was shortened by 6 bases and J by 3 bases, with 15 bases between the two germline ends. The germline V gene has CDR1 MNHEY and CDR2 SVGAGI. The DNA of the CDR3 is TGTGCCAGCAGCCTCCGGAGGCGGGACAATCAGCCCCAGCATTTT. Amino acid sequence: CASSLRRRDNQPQHF.

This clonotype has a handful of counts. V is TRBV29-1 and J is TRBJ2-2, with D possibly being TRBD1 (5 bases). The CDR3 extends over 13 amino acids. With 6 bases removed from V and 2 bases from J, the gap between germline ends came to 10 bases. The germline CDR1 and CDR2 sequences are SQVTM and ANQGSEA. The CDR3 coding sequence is TGCAGCGTACAGGCGGATAACACCGGGGAGCTGTTTTTT. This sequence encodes CSVQADNTGELFF.

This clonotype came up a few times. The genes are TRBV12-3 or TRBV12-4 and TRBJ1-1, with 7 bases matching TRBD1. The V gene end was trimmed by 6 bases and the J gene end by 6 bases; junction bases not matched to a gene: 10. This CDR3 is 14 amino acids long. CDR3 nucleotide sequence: TGTGCCAGCAGACCGAGGACAGGTGACGCTGAAGCTTTCTTT. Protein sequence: CASRPRTGDAEAFF.

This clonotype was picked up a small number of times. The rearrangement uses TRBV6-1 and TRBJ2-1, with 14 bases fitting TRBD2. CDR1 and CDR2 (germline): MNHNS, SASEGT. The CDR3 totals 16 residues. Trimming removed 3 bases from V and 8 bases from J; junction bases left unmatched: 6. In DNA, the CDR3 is TGTGCCAGCAGTGACCGGGGACTAGCGGGAGTCGATGAGCAGTTCTTC. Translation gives CASSDRGLAGVDEQFF.

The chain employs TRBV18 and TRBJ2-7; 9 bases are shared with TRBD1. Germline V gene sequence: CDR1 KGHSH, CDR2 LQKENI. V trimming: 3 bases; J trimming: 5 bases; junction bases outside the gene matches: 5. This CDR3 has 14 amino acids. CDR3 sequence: CASSPRDRADEQYF. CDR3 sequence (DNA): TGTGCCAGCTCACCGCGGGACAGGGCCGACGAGCAGTACTTC.

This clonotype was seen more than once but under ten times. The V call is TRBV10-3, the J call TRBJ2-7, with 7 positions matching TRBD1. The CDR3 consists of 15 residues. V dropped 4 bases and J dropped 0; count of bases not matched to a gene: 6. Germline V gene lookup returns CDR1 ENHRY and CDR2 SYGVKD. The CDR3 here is CAISGTGVDSYEQYF. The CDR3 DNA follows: TGTGCCATCAGTGGGACAGGCGTTGACTCCTACGAGCAGTACTTC.